This entry concerns a single TCR beta chain. Data came from immunoSEQ multiplex PCR; TCRdb stores just in-frame clones and leaves some out. This sample has tens of thousands of clones, with approximately 90% found just once. The source of the sample is a study of blood T cell repertoires in COVID-19. This CDR3 has 15 residues. Trimming left V 6 bases short and J 6 bases short, with 20 bases between. In germline, CDR1 is SGHDN, CDR2 FVKESK. The sequence derives from a man between 65 and 85 years old with acute or convalescent COVID-19. This sequence joins TRBV14 and TRBJ1-2, with D unresolved. The specimen sequenced was peripheral blood. The CDR3 protein is CASRPTGSQGDGYTF. The CDR3 nucleotides read TGTGCCAGCAGGCCTACCGGGTCCCAAGGCGATGGCTACACCTTC.